Given below is one TCR beta chain in context. This entry is derived from a study of blood T cell repertoires in COVID-19. Whole-study context: T cells, B-cell-depleted T cells, or PBMCs supplied cDNA or gDNA.

Original analysis: From reference gene primer amplification, estimates of nucleated cell counts were derived. This table comes from immunoSEQ multiplex PCR, and its TCRdb copy is limited to in-frame clones, with some not included. D and trimming were read from the DNA, whereas the V and J calls and clone size are those reported in that table. The table lists more than 150,000 clones, 85% to 90% of them singletons, with 0.99% in the top ten. Germline V gene data show CDR1 as MNHNS and CDR2 as SASEGT. V dropped 1 base and J dropped 6 bases, with 9 bases sitting between them. This CDR3 contains 13 residues.

The material sequenced was peripheral blood. The chain combines TRBV6-1 with TRBJ1-2; D may be TRBD1 (5 bases). The origin of this receptor is a man aged 18 to 30 with acute or convalescent COVID-19. Here the CDR3 DNA reads TGTGCCAGCAGTGAAGTCAGGGTGAATGGCTACACCTTC. This sequence encodes CASSEVRVNGYTF.